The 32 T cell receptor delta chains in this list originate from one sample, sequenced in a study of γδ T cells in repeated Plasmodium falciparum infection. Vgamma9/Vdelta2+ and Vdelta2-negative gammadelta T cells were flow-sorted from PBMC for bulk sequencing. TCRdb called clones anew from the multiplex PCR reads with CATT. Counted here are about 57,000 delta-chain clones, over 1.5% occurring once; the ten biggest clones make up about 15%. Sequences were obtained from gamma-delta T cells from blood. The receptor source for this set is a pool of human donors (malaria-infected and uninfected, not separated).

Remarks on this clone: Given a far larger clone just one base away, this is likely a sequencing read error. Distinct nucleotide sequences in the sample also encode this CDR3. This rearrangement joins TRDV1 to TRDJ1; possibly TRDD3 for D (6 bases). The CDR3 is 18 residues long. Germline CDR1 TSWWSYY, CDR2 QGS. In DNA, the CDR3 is TGTGCTCTTGGGGAAAGTCGGGTACGTTTGGGGATTCCCGATAAGCTCATCTTT. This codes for CALGESRVRLGIPDKLIF.

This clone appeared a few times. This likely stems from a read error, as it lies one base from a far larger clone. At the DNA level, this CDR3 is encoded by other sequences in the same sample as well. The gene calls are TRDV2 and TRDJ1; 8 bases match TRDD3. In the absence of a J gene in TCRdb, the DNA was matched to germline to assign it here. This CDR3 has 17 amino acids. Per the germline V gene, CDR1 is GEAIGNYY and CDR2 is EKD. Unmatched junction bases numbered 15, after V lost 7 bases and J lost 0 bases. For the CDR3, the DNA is TGTGCCTGCGCCCCTTTCTGGGGGAAATCGTACACCGATAAACTCATCTTT. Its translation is CACAPFWGKSYTDKLIF.

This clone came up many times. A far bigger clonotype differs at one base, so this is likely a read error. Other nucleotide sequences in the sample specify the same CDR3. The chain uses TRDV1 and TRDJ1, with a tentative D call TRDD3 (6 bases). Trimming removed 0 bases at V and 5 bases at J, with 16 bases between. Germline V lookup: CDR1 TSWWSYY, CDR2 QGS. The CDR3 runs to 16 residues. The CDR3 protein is CALGELLLGASDKLIF. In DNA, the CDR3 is TGTGCTCTTGGGGAACTCCTACTGGGTGCTAGTGATAAACTCATCTTT.

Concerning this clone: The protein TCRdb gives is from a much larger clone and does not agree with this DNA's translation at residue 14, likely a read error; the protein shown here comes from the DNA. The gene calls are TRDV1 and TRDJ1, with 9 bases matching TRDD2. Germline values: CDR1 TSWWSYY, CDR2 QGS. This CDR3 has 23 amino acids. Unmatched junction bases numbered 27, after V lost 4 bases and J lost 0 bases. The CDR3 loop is CALGAFTFLRAGRRRGYTDKLIF. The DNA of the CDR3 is TGTGCTCTTGGGGCTTTCACCTTCCTACGTGCTGGGAGACGGAGGGGATACACCGATAAACTCATCTTT.

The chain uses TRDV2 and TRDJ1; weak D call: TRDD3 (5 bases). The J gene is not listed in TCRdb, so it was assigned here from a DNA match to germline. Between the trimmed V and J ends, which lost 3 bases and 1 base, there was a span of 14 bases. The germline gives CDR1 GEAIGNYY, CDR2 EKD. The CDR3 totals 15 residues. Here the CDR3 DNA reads TGTGCCTGTGACGGGATTTCGATTCGCACCGATAAACTCATCTTT. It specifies CACDGISIRTDKLIF.

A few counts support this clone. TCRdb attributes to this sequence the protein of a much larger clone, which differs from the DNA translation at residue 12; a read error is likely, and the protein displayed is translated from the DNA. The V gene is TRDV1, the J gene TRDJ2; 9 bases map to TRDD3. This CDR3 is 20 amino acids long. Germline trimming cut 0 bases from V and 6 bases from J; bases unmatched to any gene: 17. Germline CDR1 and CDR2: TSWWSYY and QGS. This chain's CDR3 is CALGELGAHWGTRFSAQLFF. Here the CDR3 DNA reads TGTGCTCTTGGGGAACTAGGAGCACACTGGGGGACACGCTTTTCAGCACAACTCTTCTTT.

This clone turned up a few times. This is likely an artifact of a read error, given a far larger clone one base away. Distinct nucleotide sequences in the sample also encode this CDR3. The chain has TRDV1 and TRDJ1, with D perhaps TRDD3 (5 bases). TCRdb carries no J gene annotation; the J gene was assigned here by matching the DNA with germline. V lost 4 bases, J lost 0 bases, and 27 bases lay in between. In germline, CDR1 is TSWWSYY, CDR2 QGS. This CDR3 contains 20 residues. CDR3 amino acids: CALGGTPAGCGVQYTDKLIF. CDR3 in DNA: TGTGCTCTTGGGGGTACGCCCGCAGGATGTGGGGTTCAGTACACCGATAAACTCATCTTT.

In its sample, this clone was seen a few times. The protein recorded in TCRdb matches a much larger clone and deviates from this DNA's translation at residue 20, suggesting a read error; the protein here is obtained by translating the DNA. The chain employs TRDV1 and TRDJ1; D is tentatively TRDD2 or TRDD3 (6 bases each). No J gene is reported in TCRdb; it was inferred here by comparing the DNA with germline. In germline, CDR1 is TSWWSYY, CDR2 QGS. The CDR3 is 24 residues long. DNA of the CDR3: TGTGCTATTGGGGAAACGGGCCTTCCCAAACGTGGAGGGGATCCACCCATAAACACCAATAAACTCATCTTT. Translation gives CAIGETGLPKRGGDPPINTNKLIF.

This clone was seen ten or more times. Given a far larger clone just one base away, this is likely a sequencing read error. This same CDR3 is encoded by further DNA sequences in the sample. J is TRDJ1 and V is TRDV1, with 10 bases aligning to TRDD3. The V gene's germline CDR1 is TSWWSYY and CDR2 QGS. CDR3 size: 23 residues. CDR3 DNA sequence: TGTGCTCTTGGGGGTACTTCCGCTCCTTTACTCTACTGGGGGATTAGGTACACCGATAAGCTCATCTTT. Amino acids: CALGGTSAPLLYWGIRYTDKLIF.

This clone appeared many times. The CDR3 loop reads CALGESWRYWGIGYTDKLIF. DNA for the CDR3: TGTGCTCTTGGGGAAAGTTGGCGATATTGGGGGATAGGGTACACCGATAAACTCATCTTT. The V and J genes are TRDV1 and TRDJ1; 9 positions agree with TRDD3. V was pared by 2 bases and J by 0 bases, with 16 bases of the junction left unmatched. There are 20 residues in the CDR3. Germline values: CDR1 TSWWSYY, CDR2 QGS.

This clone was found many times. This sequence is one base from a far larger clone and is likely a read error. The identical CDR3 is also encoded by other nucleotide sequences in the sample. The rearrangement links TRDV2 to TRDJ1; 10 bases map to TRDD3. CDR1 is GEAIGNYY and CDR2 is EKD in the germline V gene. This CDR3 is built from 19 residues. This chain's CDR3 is CACDALMGTGGSYTDKLIF. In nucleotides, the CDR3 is TGTGCCTGTGACGCCCTCATGGGGACTGGGGGATCGTACACCGATAAACTCATCTTC.

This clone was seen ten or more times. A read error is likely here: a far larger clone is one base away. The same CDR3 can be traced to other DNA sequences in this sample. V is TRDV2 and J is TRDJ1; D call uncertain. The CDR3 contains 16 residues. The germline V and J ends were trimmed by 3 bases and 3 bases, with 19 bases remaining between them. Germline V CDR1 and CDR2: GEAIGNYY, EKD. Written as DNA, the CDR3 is TGTGCCTGTGACTCCCGCACTACGGGCGGCTCCGATAAACTCATCTTT. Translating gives CACDSRTTGGSDKLIF.

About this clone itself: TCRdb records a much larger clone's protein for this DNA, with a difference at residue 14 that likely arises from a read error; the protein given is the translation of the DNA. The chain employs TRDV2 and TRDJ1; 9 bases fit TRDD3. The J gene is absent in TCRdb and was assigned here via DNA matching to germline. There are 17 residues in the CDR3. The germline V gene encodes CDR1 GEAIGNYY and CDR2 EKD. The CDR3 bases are TGTGCCTGTGACCCATCACGCACGGGGGGATACCCCGATAGACTCATCTTT. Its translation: CACDPSRTGGYPDRLIF.

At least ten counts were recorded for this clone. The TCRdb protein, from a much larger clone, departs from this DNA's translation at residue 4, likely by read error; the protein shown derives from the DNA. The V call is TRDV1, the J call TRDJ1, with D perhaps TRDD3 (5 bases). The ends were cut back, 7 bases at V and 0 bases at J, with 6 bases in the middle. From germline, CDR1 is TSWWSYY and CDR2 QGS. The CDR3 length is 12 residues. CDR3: CALDGDTDKLIF. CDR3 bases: TGTGCTCTTGATGGGGACACCGATAAACTCATCTTT.

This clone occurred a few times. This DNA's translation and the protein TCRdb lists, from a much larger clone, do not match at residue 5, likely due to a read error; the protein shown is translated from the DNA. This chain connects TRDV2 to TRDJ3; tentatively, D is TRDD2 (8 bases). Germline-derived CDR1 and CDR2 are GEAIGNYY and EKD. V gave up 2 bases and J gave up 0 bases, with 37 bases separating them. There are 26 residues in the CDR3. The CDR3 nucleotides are TGTGCCTGTGACATACGTTACTTCCTACACTATTACTGGGGAACGAGGGACTCCTGGGACACCCGACAGATGTTTTTC. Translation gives CACDIRYFLHYYWGTRDSWDTRQMFF.

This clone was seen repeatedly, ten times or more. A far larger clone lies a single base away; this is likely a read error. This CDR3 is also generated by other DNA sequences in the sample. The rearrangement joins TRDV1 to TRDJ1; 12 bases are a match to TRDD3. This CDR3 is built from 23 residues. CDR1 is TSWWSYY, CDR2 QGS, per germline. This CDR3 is CALGERGPTGPWGIRGYTDKLIF. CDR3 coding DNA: TGTGCCCTTGGGGAAAGAGGACCTACAGGACCCTGGGGGATACGCGGGTACACCGATAAGCTCATCTTT.

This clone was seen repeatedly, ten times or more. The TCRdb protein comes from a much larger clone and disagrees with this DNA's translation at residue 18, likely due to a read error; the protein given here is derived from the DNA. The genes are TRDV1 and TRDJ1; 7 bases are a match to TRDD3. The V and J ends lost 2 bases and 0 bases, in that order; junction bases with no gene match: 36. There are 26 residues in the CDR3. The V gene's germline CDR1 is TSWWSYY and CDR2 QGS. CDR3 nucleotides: TGTGCTCTTGGGGAAACAAAACGTAGAATGGTAGACTGGGGATCCGATCCCTTTGAGTACACCGATAAACTCATCTTT. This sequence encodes CALGETKRRMVDWGSDPFEYTDKLIF.

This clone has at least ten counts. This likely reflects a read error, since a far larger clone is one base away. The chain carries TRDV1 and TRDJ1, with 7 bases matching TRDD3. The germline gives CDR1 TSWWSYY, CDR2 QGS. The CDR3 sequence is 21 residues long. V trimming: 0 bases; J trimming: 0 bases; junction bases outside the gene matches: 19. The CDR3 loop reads CALGELVPPRGWGTHTDKLIF. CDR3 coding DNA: TGTGCTCTTGGGGAACTTGTACCCCCCCGGGGATGGGGGACACACACCGATAAACTCATCTTT.

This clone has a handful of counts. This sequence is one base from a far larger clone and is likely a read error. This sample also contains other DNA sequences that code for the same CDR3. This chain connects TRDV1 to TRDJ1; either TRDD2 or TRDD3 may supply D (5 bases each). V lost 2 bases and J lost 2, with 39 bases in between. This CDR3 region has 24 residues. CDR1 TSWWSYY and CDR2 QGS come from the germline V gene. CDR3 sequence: CALGERVWPTGGYAREGRTDKLIF. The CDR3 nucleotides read TGTGCTCTTGGGGAAAGAGTATGGCCTACCGGGGGGTACGCCAGGGAAGGGAGGACCGATAAACTCATCTTT.

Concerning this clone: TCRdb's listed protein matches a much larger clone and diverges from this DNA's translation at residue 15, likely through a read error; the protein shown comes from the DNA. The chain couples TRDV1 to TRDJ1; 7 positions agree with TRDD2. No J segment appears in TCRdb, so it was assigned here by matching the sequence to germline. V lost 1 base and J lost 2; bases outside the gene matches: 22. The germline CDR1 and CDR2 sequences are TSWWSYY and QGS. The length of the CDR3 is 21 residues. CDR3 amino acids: CALGERPQKRDYALPTDKLIF. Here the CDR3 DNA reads TGTGCTCTTGGGGAACGTCCCCAGAAGCGGGATTATGCCCTTCCTACCGATAAACTCATCTTT.

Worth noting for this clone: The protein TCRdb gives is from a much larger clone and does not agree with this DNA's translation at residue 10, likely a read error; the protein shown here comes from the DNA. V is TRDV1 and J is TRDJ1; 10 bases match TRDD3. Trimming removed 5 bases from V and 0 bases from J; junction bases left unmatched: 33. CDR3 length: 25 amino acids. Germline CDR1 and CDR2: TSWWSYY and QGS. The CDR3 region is CALGTQGLSSFFWGITSGYTDKLIF. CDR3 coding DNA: TGTGCTCTTGGGACTCAAGGCCTTTCATCTTTTTTCTGGGGGATAACATCTGGATACACCGATAAACTCATCTTT.

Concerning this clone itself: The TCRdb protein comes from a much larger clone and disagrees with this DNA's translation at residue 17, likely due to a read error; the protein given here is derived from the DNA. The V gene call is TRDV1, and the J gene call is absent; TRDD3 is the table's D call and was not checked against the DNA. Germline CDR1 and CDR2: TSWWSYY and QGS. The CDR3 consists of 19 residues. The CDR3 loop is CALGEHKADWGARVDKFIF. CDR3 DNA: TGTGCTCTTGGGGAACATAAGGCGGACTGGGGTGCTCGGGTCGATAAATTCATCTTT.

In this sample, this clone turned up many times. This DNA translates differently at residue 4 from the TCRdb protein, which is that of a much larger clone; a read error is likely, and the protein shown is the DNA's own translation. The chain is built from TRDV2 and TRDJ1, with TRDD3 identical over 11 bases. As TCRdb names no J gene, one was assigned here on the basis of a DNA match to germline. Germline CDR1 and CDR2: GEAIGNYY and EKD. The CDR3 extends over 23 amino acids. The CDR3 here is CACGTAPARGVGDTTYLPGKLIF. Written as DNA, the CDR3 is TGTGCCTGTGGCACCGCCCCGGCACGTGGAGTGGGGGATACGACCTACCTACCTGGTAAACTCATCTTT.

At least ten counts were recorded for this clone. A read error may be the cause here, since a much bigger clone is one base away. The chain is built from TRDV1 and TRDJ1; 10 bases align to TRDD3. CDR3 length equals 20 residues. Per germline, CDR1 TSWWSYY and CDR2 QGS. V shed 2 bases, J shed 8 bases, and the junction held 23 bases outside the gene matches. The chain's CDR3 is CALGENSSGLLLWGIQKLIF. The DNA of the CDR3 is TGTGCTCTTGGGGAAAATTCCTCCGGCCTTCTCCTGTGGGGGATACAGAAACTCATCTTT.

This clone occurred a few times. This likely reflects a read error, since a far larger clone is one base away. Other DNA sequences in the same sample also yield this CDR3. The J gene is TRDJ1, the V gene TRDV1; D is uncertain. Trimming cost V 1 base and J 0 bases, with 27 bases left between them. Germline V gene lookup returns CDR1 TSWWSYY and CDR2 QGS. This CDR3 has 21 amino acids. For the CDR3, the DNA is TGTGCTCTTGGGGAACCCCCTTTACACGTACGGGGTACGTTATACACCGATAAACTCATCTTT. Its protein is CALGEPPLHVRGTLYTDKLIF.

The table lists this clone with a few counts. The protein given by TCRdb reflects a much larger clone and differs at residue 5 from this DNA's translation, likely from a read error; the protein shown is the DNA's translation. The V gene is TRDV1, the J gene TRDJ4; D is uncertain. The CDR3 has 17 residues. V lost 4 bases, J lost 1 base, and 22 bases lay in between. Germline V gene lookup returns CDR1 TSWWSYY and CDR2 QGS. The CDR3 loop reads CALGGQLFSGARRPLIF. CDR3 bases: TGTGCTCTTGGGGGTCAGCTTTTTTCGGGAGCGCGCAGACCCCTGATCTTT.

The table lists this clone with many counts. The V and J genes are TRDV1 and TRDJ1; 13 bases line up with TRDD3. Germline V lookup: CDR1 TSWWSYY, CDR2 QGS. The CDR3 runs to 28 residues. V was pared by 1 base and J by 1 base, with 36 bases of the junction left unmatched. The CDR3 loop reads CALGEPPSYVPPWALYWGIRRCTDKLIF. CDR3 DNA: TGTGCTCTTGGGGAACCTCCCTCTTACGTGCCACCCTGGGCCTTGTACTGGGGGATACGCAGGTGCACCGATAAACTCATCTTT.

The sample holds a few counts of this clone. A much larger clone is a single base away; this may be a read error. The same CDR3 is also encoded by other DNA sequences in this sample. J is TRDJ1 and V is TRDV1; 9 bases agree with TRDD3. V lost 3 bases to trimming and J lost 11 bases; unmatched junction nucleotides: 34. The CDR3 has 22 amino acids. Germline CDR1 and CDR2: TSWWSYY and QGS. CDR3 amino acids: CALGELYSFSPTRMRGILGLIF. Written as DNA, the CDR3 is TGTGCTCTTGGGGAGCTCTATTCTTTTTCCCCAACACGAATGCGGGGGATACTGGGGCTCATCTTT.

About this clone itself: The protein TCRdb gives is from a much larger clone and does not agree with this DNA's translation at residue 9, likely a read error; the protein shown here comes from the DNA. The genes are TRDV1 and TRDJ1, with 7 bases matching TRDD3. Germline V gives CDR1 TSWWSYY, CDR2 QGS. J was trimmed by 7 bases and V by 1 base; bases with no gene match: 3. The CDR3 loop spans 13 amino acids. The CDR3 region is CALGEHWGFKLIF. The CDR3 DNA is TGTGCTCTTGGGGAACACTGGGGCTTTAAACTCATCTTT.

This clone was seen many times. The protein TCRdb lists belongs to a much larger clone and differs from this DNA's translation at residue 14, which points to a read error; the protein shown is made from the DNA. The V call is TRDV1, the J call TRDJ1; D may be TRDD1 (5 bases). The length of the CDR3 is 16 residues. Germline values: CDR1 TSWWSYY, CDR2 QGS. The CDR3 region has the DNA TGTGCTCTTGGGGAAGAAGAAATCTCTCTTACCGATAAACCCATCTTT. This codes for CALGEEEISLTDKPIF.

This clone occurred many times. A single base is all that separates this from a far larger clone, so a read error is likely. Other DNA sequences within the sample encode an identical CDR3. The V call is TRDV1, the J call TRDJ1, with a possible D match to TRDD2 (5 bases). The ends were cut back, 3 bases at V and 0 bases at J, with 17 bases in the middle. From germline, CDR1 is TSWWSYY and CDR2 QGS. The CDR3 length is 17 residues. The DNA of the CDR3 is TGTGCTCTTGGGGAGGGTTTCCTCCAGACCTACACCGATAAACTCATCTTT. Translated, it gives CALGEGFLQTYTDKLIF.

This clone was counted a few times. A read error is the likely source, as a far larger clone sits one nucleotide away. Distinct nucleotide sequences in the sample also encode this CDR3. CDR3 DNA: TGTGCTCTTGGGGAACTGGCCTTCCCGAATACTGGGGGCACTTACACCGATAAACTCATCTTT. Encoded protein: CALGELAFPNTGGTYTDKLIF. J is TRDJ1 and V is TRDV1, with 8 nucleotides matching TRDD3. From germline, CDR1 is TSWWSYY and CDR2 QGS. V lost 0 bases, J lost 0 bases, and 18 bases stayed unmatched. The CDR3 runs to 21 residues.